Detailed here is one T cell receptor (beta chain). What it binds is not known. V lost 3 bases and J lost 1, with 9 bases in between. The germline V gene has CDR1 KGHSH and CDR2 LQKENI. This CDR3 is built from 14 residues. Clones were sequenced by immunoSEQ multiplex PCR, and TCRdb holds only the in-frame ones, with some missing. This sample has about 77,000 clones, with approximately 92% found just once. These data come from a study of T cell responses to AZD1222 COVID-19 vaccine. Study-wide findings and caveats: A reported finding is that nearly half of spike-specific TCRs target unmutated variant regions. Spike regions recognized by vaccine-associated CD4 TCRs spanned the protein, led by 160-218 and 743-854. Only a handful of individuals given AZD1222 were seropositive at baseline.

The sample in question was peripheral blood, obtained 28 days after the second AZD1222 dose. The chain employs TRBV18 and TRBJ1-2, with unresolved D. The receptor's source is an adult who received the AZD1222 COVID-19 vaccine. The CDR3 sequence is CASSPDGDNYGYTF. As DNA, the CDR3 is TGTGCCAGCTCACCCGACGGGGATAACTATGGCTACACCTTC.